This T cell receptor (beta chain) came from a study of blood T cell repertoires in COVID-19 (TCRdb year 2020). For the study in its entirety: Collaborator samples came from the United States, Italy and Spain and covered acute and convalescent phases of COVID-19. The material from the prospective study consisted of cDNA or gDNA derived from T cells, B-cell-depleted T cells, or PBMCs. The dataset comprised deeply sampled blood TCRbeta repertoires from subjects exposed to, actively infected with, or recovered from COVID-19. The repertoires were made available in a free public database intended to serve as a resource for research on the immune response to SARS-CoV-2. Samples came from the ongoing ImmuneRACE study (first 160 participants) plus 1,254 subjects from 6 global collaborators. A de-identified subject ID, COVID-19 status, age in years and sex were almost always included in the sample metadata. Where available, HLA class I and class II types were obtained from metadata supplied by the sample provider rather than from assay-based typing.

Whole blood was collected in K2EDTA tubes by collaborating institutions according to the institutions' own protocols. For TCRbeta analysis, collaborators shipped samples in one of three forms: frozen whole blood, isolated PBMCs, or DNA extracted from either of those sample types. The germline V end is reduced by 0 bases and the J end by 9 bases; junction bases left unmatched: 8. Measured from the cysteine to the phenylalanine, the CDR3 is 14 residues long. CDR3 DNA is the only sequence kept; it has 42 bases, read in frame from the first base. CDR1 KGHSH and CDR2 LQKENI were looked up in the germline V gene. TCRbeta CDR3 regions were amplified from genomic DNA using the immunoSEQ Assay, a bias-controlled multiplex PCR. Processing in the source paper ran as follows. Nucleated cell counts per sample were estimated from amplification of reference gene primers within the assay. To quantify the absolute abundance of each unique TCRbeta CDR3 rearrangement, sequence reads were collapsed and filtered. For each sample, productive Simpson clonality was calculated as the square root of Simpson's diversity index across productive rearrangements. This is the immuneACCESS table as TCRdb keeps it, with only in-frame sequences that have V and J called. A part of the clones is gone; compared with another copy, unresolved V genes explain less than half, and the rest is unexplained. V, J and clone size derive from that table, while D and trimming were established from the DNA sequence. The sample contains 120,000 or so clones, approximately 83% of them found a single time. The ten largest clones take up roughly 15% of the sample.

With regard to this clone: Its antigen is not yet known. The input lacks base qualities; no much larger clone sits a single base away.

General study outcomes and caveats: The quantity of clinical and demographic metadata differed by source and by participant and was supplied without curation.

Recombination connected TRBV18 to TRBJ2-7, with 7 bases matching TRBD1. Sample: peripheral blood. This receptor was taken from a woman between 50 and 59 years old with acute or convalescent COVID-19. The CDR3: CASSPPGQLFAQYF. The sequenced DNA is TGTGCCAGCTCACCACCGGGACAGCTGTTTGCGCAGTACTTC.